The 13 T cell receptor beta chains in this list originate from one sample, sequenced in a study of cytomegalovirus exposure and HLA in healthy donors. Sequencing was performed with immunoSEQ multiplex PCR; in TCRdb, only in-frame clones are kept and a portion is missing. The repertoire holds about 130,000 clones, roughly 87% seen once, with roughly 9.2% in the top ten. The sequenced material came from PBMCs. These TCRs come from a woman younger than 30 in good health and CMV-seropositive.

The chain uses TRBV2 and TRBJ1-4; 7 nucleotides align to TRBD1. The germline V gene encodes CDR1 SNHLY and CDR2 FYNNEI. The CDR3 covers 14 residues. V was clipped by 3 bases and J by 8 bases; unmatched bases: 6. The CDR3 region has the DNA TGTGCCAGCAGTGAGGACCGGGACAGCGAAAAACTGTTTTTT. Residues: CASSEDRDSEKLFF.

CDR3 sequence: CASRLTGGTEAFF. The CDR3, as DNA: TGTGCCAGCAGACTAACAGGGGGCACTGAAGCTTTCTTT. The chain recombines TRBV27 with TRBJ1-1; 8 positions match TRBD1. CDR1 and CDR2 from the germline V gene are MNHEY and SMNVEV (reference sequence). The CDR3 covers 13 residues. With V trimmed by 6 bases and J by 4 bases, 4 bases remained unmatched.

V is TRBV4-2 and J is TRBJ2-7; 12 positions match TRBD2. Germline loops: CDR1 LGHNA, CDR2 YNFKEQ. The CDR3 spans 15 residues. V shed 3 bases, J shed 4 bases, and the junction held 4 bases outside the gene matches. The CDR3 DNA reads TGTGCCAGCAGCCACGGACTAGCGGGGACTTACGAGCAGTACTTC. It encodes CASSHGLAGTYEQYF.

The chain employs TRBV30 and TRBJ1-1; D perhaps matches TRBD1 (6 bases). The CDR3 is 13 amino acids. The germline V gene encodes CDR1 GTSNPN and CDR2 SVGIG (reference sequence). Trimming shortened V by 1 base and J by 8 bases, and 14 bases separated the two germline ends. The CDR3 spells CAWSAGRGIEAFF. DNA for the CDR3: TGTGCCTGGAGTGCTGGCAGGGGAATAGAAGCTTTCTTT.

CDR3 region: CASSEAGGNQPQHF. The CDR3, as DNA: TGTGCCAGCAGTGAGGCAGGGGGCAATCAGCCCCAGCATTTT. The chain uses TRBV6-1 and TRBJ1-5, with D possibly TRBD1 on 6 matching bases. Trimming shortened V by 3 bases and J by 2 bases, and 8 bases separated the two germline ends. There are 14 residues in the CDR3. Germline V gene data show CDR1 as MNHNS and CDR2 as SASEGT.

CDR3 nucleotide sequence: TGTGCCAGCAGCCCCACCCGGCAGGGGAGGGTCTCTCTATATTTT. Its translation is CASSPTRQGRVSLYF. The chain combines TRBV7-2 with TRBJ1-3, with D maybe TRBD1 (6 bases). CDR1 and CDR2 from the germline V gene are SGHTA and FQGNSA. The CDR3 is made up of 15 amino acids. V was shortened by 5 bases and J by 14 bases, with 25 bases between the two germline ends.

The gene calls are TRBV11-2 and TRBJ2-1; 13 positions agree with TRBD2. This CDR3 has 16 amino acids. The V gene's germline CDR1 is SGHAT and CDR2 FQNNGV. V shed 5 bases and J 5 bases; nucleotides not matched to a gene: 6. CDR3 sequence reads: CASSPRLAGGDNEQFF. CDR3 sequence (DNA): TGTGCCAGCAGCCCCCGACTAGCGGGGGGCGACAATGAGCAGTTCTTC.

The chain links TRBV15 to TRBJ1-3; D is perhaps TRBD1 (6 bases). V shed 3 bases and J shed 6 bases, with 12 bases lying between them. Germline CDR1 reads LNHNV; CDR2 reads YYDKDF (reference sequence). CDR3 length equals 14 residues. CDR3 bases: TGTGCCACCAGCAGTTACGGACAGCCAAACACCATATATTTT. This sequence encodes CATSSYGQPNTIYF.

V gene TRBV7-6 combines with J gene TRBJ2-5; 9 nucleotides match TRBD1. V dropped 2 bases and J dropped 5; count of bases not matched to a gene: 6. Germline CDR1 and CDR2: SGHVS and FNYEAQ. The CDR3 has 15 residues. CDR3: CASSLISTGGETQYF. The CDR3 coding sequence is TGTGCCAGCAGCTTAATTAGCACAGGGGGCGAGACCCAGTACTTC.

The rearrangement links TRBV5-4 to TRBJ2-3, with 7 bases aligning to TRBD2. Germline assignment: CDR1 SGHNT and CDR2 YYREEE (reference sequence). Losses at the gene ends were 0 bases for V and 6 bases for J; bases not matched to a gene: 7. The CDR3 sequence is 15 residues long. The DNA of the CDR3 is TGTGCCAGCAGCTTGGCAGCGGGGTTCGACGATACGCAGTATTTT. This codes for CASSLAAGFDDTQYF.

This chain joins TRBV6-6 and TRBJ1-1; 7 bases map to TRBD1. There are 15 residues in the CDR3. The germline V gene encodes CDR1 MNHNY and CDR2 SVGAGI (reference sequence). With 10 bases clipped from V and 1 base from J, the junction kept 12 bases outside the gene matches. The CDR3 sequence is CATLRQGHRNTEAFF. The CDR3 nucleotides read TGTGCCACACTTAGACAGGGCCACCGGAACACTGAAGCTTTCTTT.

This chain joins TRBV11-2 and TRBJ1-3, with D maybe TRBD1 (6 bases). Germline V gene sequence: CDR1 SGHAT, CDR2 FQNNGV. Trimming took off 1 base at V and 3 bases at J, with 13 bases between the two ends. CDR3 length equals 16 residues. Written as DNA, the CDR3 is TGTGCCAGCAGCTTAGTCACAGGGTATCATGGAAACACCATATATTTT. Residues: CASSLVTGYHGNTIYF. The variable domain in full, with the rest retrieved from reference TRBV11-2 and TRBJ1-3, is EAGVAQSPRYKIIEKRQSVAFWCNPISGHATLYWYQQILGQGPKLLIQFQNNGVVDDSQLPKDRFSAERLKGVDSTLKIQPAKLEDSAVYLCASSLVTGYHGNTIYFGEGSWLTVV.

CDR3 DNA: TGTGCTAGTGGTTTGTTCCTAGGACTAGCTGTCAAAGATACGCAGTATTTT. This sequence encodes CASGLFLGLAVKDTQYF. This chain uses TRBV12-5 with TRBJ2-3; 8 bases align to TRBD2. CDR1 LGHNT and CDR2 FRNRAP come from the germline V gene. The junction had 12 bases not matched to a gene; V was cut back by 2 bases and J by 5 bases. CDR3 length: 17 residues. The whole variable domain, remainder taken from reference TRBV12-5 and TRBJ2-3, is DARVTQTPRHKVTEMGQEVTMRCQPILGHNTVFWYRQTMMQGLELLAYFRNRAPLDDSGMPKDRFSAEMPDATLATLKIQPSEPRDSAVYFCASGLFLGLAVKDTQYFGPGTRLTVL.